These T cell receptor beta chains were read from a single sample in a study of radiotherapy plus CTLA-4 blockade in lung cancer. Produced via immunoSEQ multiplex PCR; TCRdb's table is partial and in-frame only. This sample yields over 85,000 clones, of which around 79% are seen a single time; around 2.7% belongs to the top ten. The sequences come from peripheral blood, collected from a patient treated with radiotherapy plus ipilimumab. Every receptor here comes from a human donor with non-small cell lung cancer who had a partial response to radiotherapy plus ipilimumab. Some clones in this sample may be carry-over from other donors' samples. CDR3s include the opening cysteine and the closing phenylalanine or tryptophan. D genes are given only for firm matches. Clone size, where shown, is once, few, many, or a class for clones that have expanded.

d_call	j_call	clone_size	v_call	cdr3_aa	cdr3_nt
-	TRBJ2-5	once	TRBV5-4	CASSLRGTPETQYF	TGTGCCAGCAGCCTACGGGGGACGCCAGAGACCCAGTACTTC
-	TRBJ1-2	-	TRBV11-3	CASSLGVQAYGYTF	TGTGCCAGCAGCCTAGGGGTCCAGGCTTATGGCTACACCTTC
TRBD1	TRBJ2-7	-	TRBV13	CASSLGGTGEYEQYF	TGTGCCAGCAGCTTAGGCGGGACAGGAGAATACGAGCAGTACTTC
-	TRBJ1-3	many	TRBV5-8	CASRWGGIYTPGNTIYF	TGTGCCAGCAGATGGGGGGGAATCTACACCCCTGGAAACACCATATATTTT
TRBD2	TRBJ2-1	-	TRBV19	CASRRASGGENEQFF	TGTGCCAGTAGACGGGCTAGCGGGGGAGAAAATGAGCAGTTCTTC
TRBD1	TRBJ1-2	-	TRBV5-1	CASSPGQVPGYTF	TGCGCCAGCAGCCCGGGACAGGTACCTGGCTACACCTTC
TRBD2	TRBJ2-1	-	TRBV11-2	CASSLGGGRWDEQFF	TGTGCCAGCAGCTTAGGGGGAGGGAGGTGGGATGAGCAGTTCTTC
-	TRBJ2-3	once	TRBV10-1	CASSEARGGGGTDTQYF	TGCGCCAGCAGTGAGGCTAGGGGAGGTGGGGGCACAGATACGCAGTATTTT
TRBD1	TRBJ1-6	-	TRBV7-9	CASSLMGTGNSPLHF	TGTGCCAGCAGCTTAATGGGGACAGGCAATTCACCCCTCCACTTT
-	TRBJ1-6	-	TRBV2	CASSGQSYNSPLHF	TGTGCCAGCAGTGGACAGAGCTATAATTCACCCCTCCACTTT
TRBD1	TRBJ1-2	-	TRBV6-5	CASSYKQGAHGYTF	TGTGCCAGCAGTTACAAGCAGGGGGCACATGGCTACACCTTC
-	TRBJ2-6	-	TRBV11-1	CASRLTGAGANVLTF	TGTGCCAGCAGATTGACAGGAGCTGGGGCCAACGTCCTGACTTTC
-	TRBJ2-7	-	TRBV11-2	CASSLALVSGEQYF	TGTGCCAGCAGCTTAGCACTAGTCTCTGGCGAGCAGTACTTC
-	TRBJ2-7	-	TRBV6-5	CASSSWEPPYEQYF	TGTGCCAGCAGTTCCTGGGAGCCCCCCTACGAGCAGTACTTC
-	TRBJ2-1	-	TRBV7-3	CASSSVAAGNEQFF	TGTGCCAGCAGCTCGGTCGCGGCCGGGAATGAGCAGTTCTTC
-	TRBJ2-5	-	TRBV18	CASSPRAGVETQYF	TGTGCCAGCTCACCACGTGCAGGGGTGGAGACCCAGTACTTC
-	TRBJ2-3	-	TRBV28	CASADHGGATDTQYF	TGTGCCAGCGCTGACCACGGGGGAGCGACAGATACGCAGTATTTT
TRBD1	TRBJ2-3	-	TRBV2	CASSRQGGSDTQYF	TGTGCCAGCTCAAGACAGGGTGGGTCAGATACGCAGTATTTT
-	TRBJ1-1	-	TRBV19	CASSKQNTEAFF	TGTGCCAGTAGTAAACAGAACACTGAAGCTTTCTTT
TRBD2	TRBJ2-1	-	TRBV5-1	CASSRPEIAGANEQFF	TGCGCCAGCAGCCGACCCGAGATAGCGGGAGCCAATGAGCAGTTCTTC
TRBD1	TRBJ2-7	-	TRBV9	CASSVGQGATYEQYF	TGTGCCAGCAGCGTAGGACAGGGGGCGACCTACGAGCAGTACTTC
-	TRBJ2-7	once	TRBV21-1	CASSKARQARSYEQYF	TGTGCCAGCAGCAAAGCCCGACAAGCCCGCTCCTACGAGCAGTACTTC
-	TRBJ1-2	-	TRBV7-3	CASSLRSGQAGDGYTF	TGTGCCAGCAGCTTAAGAAGCGGCCAGGCTGGGGATGGCTACACCTTC
-	TRBJ1-2	-	TRBV18	CASSARETNYGYTF	TGTGCCAGCTCAGCCCGGGAAACTAACTATGGCTACACCTTC
-	TRBJ2-7	-	TRBV9	CASSVGGQSYEQYF	TGTGCCAGCAGCGTAGGTGGGCAGTCCTACGAGCAGTACTTC
TRBD2	TRBJ2-3	-	TRBV30	CAWLGWGGSTDTQYF	TGTGCCTGGCTGGGCTGGGGGGGATCCACAGATACGCAGTATTTT
-	TRBJ2-3	few	TRBV27	CASSITNTDTQYF	TGTGCCAGCAGTATTACAAACACAGATACGCAGTATTTT
-	TRBJ1-1	many	TRBV10-3	CAINQGRLNTEAFF	TGTGCCATCAATCAGGGGCGACTGAACACTGAAGCTTTCTTT
TRBD2	TRBJ2-1	-	TRBV10-1	CASSGTRAGDEQFF	TGCGCCAGCAGCGGAACCAGGGCGGGGGATGAGCAGTTCTTC
-	TRBJ1-1	-	TRBV30	CAWSLRQNTEAFF	TGTGCCTGGAGTCTCCGACAGAACACTGAAGCTTTCTTT
TRBD1	TRBJ1-1	-	TRBV28	CASSLSTGALNTEAFF	TGTGCCAGCAGTTTATCGACAGGGGCGTTGAACACTGAAGCTTTCTTT